This entry describes one T cell receptor (beta chain). This specimen belongs to a study of blood T cell repertoires in COVID-19. Study overall: Acute and convalescent COVID-19 specimens originated in the United States, Italy and Spain. T cells, B-cell-depleted T cells, or PBMCs provided the cDNA or gDNA that served as material.

The CDR3 length is 15 residues. CDR1 MNHEY and CDR2 SMNVEV come from the germline V gene (reference sequence). V was pared by 5 bases and J by 2 bases, with 14 bases between. In the authors' methods: Amplification of reference gene primers was used by the study to estimate nucleated cell counts. Only in-frame clones appear in the TCRdb table, and some are missing; sequencing was by immunoSEQ multiplex PCR. For V, J and clone size, that table is used; D and trimming come from the DNA. The repertoire holds fewer than 350,000 clones, about 90% seen once, with about 2.2% in the top ten. This sequence originates from a woman in her twenties or thirties who had recovered from COVID-19. The chain joins TRBV27 to TRBJ2-3, with a weak D call TRBD1 (6 bases). The sample consisted of peripheral blood. The DNA for the CDR3 is TGTGCCAGCAGTACGCCCGGGACAATCACAGATACGCAGTATTTT. It is translated as CASSTPGTITDTQYF.